This T cell receptor beta chain was sequenced for a study of response to subunit inactivated influenza vaccine. This clonotype was counted a few times. Its antigen is still unknown. TCRdb redid the calling of the RT-PCR reads with MiXCR, one entry per CDR3 protein. The sample records about 570,000 distinct CDR3 sequences, over 9% being singletons. Trimming stripped 0 bases from V and 0 bases from J, with 9 bases between. The CDR3 runs 15 residues. Per the germline V gene, CDR1 is LGHNA and CDR2 is YSLEER. Study-level findings and limits: Only a handful of new T cells, the authors suggested, are recruited with each seasonal influenza vaccination.

These data were likewise used in another study, on T cells expressing NK-cell markers. That work contributes: 5'RACE template switching built TCR beta cDNA with unique molecular identifiers. Top CD8+ clonotypes included the dominant CD3+CD56+NKG2C+ clonotypes in 5 or 6 donors. Once again these clonotypes came out on top in the CD3+CD56-NKG2C+ fraction of several donors.

Specimen: PBMCs from blood, collected on the day of vaccination. The sequence came from a man aged 50 to 60 who received an inactivated influenza vaccine. The chain carries TRBV4-3 and TRBJ2-7, with unresolved D. CDR3 in DNA: TGCGCCAGCAGCCAAGATTTTCCCAGCTCCTACGAGCAGTACTTC. This sequence encodes CASSQDFPSSYEQYF.